A single sample gave rise to the 11 T cell receptor beta chains below, sequenced in a study of cytotoxic CD8 clonotypes in ibrutinib-treated CLL. This table comes from immunoSEQ multiplex PCR, and its TCRdb copy is limited to in-frame clones, with some not included. The data hold about 250,000 clones, with under 75% observed a single time. The sample here was PBMCs, taken after 24 months of ibrutinib treatment. These receptors were taken from a human donor with chronic lymphocytic leukemia.

The chain combines TRBV9 with TRBJ2-5, with D possibly matching TRBD1 (7 bases). The CDR3 extends over 12 amino acids. Trimming removed 8 bases from V and 2 bases from J, with 10 bases in between. Germline CDR1 and CDR2: SGDLS and YYNGEE. Written as DNA, the CDR3 is TGTGCCAGGGGGGGACAGCAAGAGACCCAGTACTTC. Residues: CARGGQQETQYF.

This rearrangement joins TRBV10-3 to TRBJ1-2; 8 bases match TRBD1. V gave up 2 bases and J gave up 12 bases; unmatched junction bases: 5. CDR1 is ENHRY, CDR2 SYGVKD, per germline. The CDR3 has 12 residues. The CDR3 DNA is TGTGCCATCAGTGAGGCAGGGGGCCTGGACACCTTC. It is translated as CAISEAGGLDTF.

Comment on this clone: At one boundary the junction diverges from the germline segment, which might be a read error. This sequence joins TRBV9 and TRBJ1-5; D possibly corresponds to TRBD1 (6 bases). Germline-derived CDR1 and CDR2 are SGDLS and YYNGEE. The CDR3 is 14 residues long. The CDR3 nucleotides are TGTGCCGGCAGCGTCGGACAGACTCCTAGCCCCCAGCATTTT. It translates to CAGSVGQTPSPQHF.

This clone occurred once. This CDR3 is CASSHGTSGTGIIQYF. CDR3 sequence (DNA): TGTGCCAGCAGCCATGGGACTAGCGGGACAGGGATCATTCAGTACTTC. The chain carries TRBV14 and TRBJ2-4, with 13 bases that match TRBD2. Unmatched junction bases numbered 8, after V lost 3 bases and J lost 9 bases. This CDR3 contains 16 residues. CDR1 is SGHDN and CDR2 is FVKESK in the germline V gene. Full variable domain (rest looked up from reference TRBV14 and TRBJ2-4): EAGVTQFPSHSVIEKGQTVTLRCDPISGHDNLYWYRRVMGKEIKFLLHFVKESKQDESGMPNNRFLAERTGGTYSTLKVQPAELEDSGVYFCASSHGTSGTGIIQYFGAGTRLSVL.

The J gene is TRBJ1-1, the V gene TRBV28; D gene unclear. Germline CDR1 is MDHEN and CDR2 is SYDVKM. The CDR3 totals 13 residues. Trimming took 1 base from V and 5 from J, leaving 8 bases between them. The CDR3 DNA sequence: TGTGCCAGCAGTTTATTCCCCCAAACTGAAGCTTTCTTT. Its translation is CASSLFPQTEAFF.

This chain connects TRBV9 to TRBJ2-7, with a tentative D call TRBD2 (5 bases). The V gene lost 4 bases and the J gene lost 0 bases, with 14 bases spanning the gap. The CDR3 is 15 residues long. Germline CDR1 SGDLS, CDR2 YYNGEE. The CDR3 loop reads CASSPERFSSYEQYF. CDR3 nucleotides: TGTGCCAGCAGCCCAGAGCGGTTCAGCTCCTACGAGCAGTACTTC.

The table lists this clone with a few counts. The rearrangement links TRBV12-5 to TRBJ2-5; the D is unclear. The ends were cut back, 2 bases at V and 8 bases at J, with 9 bases in the middle. The germline CDR1 and CDR2 sequences are LGHNT and FRNRAP. This CDR3 comprises 12 residues. CDR3 loop: CASGLPSGTQYF. In DNA form, the CDR3 reads TGTGCTAGTGGTTTGCCATCAGGCACCCAGTACTTC.

This chain links TRBV10-3 with TRBJ1-2; D is undetermined. The CDR3 extends over 12 amino acids. Trimming cost V 5 bases and J 2 bases, with 6 bases left between them. Germline V CDR1 and CDR2: ENHRY, SYGVKD. The CDR3 coding sequence is TGTGCCATCAGTCAGGAGAACTATGGCTACACCTTC. Protein: CAISQENYGYTF.

V usage is TRBV28 and J usage is TRBJ2-5; D possibly corresponds to TRBD2 (7 bases). V was clipped by 8 bases and J by 3 bases, with 13 bases between them. The CDR3 sequence is 13 residues long. Germline V lookup: CDR1 MDHEN, CDR2 SYDVKM. Here the CDR3 reads CASRGGGEETQYF. The CDR3 nucleotides read TGTGCCAGCCGCGGGGGCGGGGAAGAGACCCAGTACTTC.

The V call is TRBV7-2, the J call TRBJ1-3; D call uncertain. The CDR3 runs 15 residues. Per germline, CDR1 SGHTA and CDR2 FQGNSA. V was cut by 4 bases and J by 6 bases, with 16 bases left in between. CDR3 coding DNA: TGTGCCAGCAGCTCAAGGGTTTATGCGACAAACACCATATATTTT. Its protein is CASSSRVYATNTIYF.

V usage is TRBV4-2 and J usage is TRBJ2-1, with a weak D call TRBD2 (6 bases). The CDR3 has 15 residues. Trimming took 4 bases from V and 3 from J, leaving 13 bases between them. From germline, CDR1 is LGHNA and CDR2 YNFKEQ. CDR3 loop: CASSLTEGNYNEQFF. Here the CDR3 DNA reads TGTGCCAGCAGCCTCACGGAGGGGAACTACAATGAGCAGTTCTTC.